Each of the 16 T cell receptor beta chains below was sequenced from the same sample in a study of OX40 agonist ivuxolimab in advanced cancers. Some clones are missing from TCRdb's copy, which holds only in-frame ones; the method was immunoSEQ multiplex PCR. The table includes about 45,000 clones, 75% to 90% detected once. This specimen consisted of CD4+ or CD8+ T cells sorted from blood, obtained in a trial of the OX40 agonist ivuxolimab. The receptors originated from an adult with an advanced solid tumor such as melanoma, head and neck, liver or kidney cancer.

The J gene is TRBJ2-6, the V gene TRBV28; D is uncertain. This CDR3 comprises 19 residues. Deletions cut 8 bases from V and 1 base from J, with 24 bases between. CDR1 MDHEN and CDR2 SYDVKM come from the germline V gene. The CDR3 is CASYPRTFRLKSGANVLTF. The CDR3 nucleotides are TGTGCCAGCTATCCTCGGACGTTTAGGCTTAAATCTGGGGCCAACGTCCTGACTTTC.

Note on this clone: An end of the junction differs from the germline gene, which may be a read error. Other nucleotide sequences from this sample produce the same CDR3. This sequence joins TRBV30 and TRBJ1-6, with D hard to call. The CDR3 length is 15 residues. CDR1 is GTSNPN, CDR2 SVGIG, per germline (reference sequence). The CDR3 bases are TGCGCCTGGAGTGTACGAGGAACCTATAATTCACCCCTCCACTTT. Protein product: CAWSVRGTYNSPLHF.

This chain links TRBV4-1 with TRBJ2-3, with 9 bases aligning to TRBD2. Looked up from germline, CDR1 is MGHRA and CDR2 is YSYEKL. The V and J ends lost 4 bases and 2 bases, in that order; junction bases with no gene match: 10. CDR3 size: 17 residues. The CDR3 coding sequence is TGCGCCAGCAGCCCGAGGGGGACTAGCAGCTACACAGATACGCAGTATTTT. Translated: CASSPRGTSSYTDTQYF.

The chain employs TRBV19 and TRBJ1-5; the match to TRBD1 covers 9 bases. CDR1 and CDR2 (germline): LNHDA, SQIVND (reference sequence). The CDR3 extends over 15 amino acids. The V segment lost 1 base and the J segment 4 bases; nucleotides outside the gene matches: 2. The CDR3 region has the DNA TGTGCCAGTAGTATAGTAGACAGGGGGAATCAGCCCCAGCATTTT. Residues: CASSIVDRGNQPQHF.

This chain's CDR3 is CASSSGQGPPHAEQFF. CDR3 in DNA: TGTGCCAGCAGCTCAGGACAGGGTCCACCACACGCTGAGCAGTTCTTC. The V and J genes are TRBV5-4 and TRBJ2-1; 8 bases line up with TRBD1. Germline CDR1 is SGHNT and CDR2 is YYREEE (reference sequence). V shed 3 bases, J shed 9 bases, and the junction held 14 bases outside the gene matches. The CDR3 length is 16 residues.

V usage is TRBV7-2 and J usage is TRBJ1-2, with a tentative D call TRBD1 (5 bases). This CDR3 is built from 14 residues. Trimming stripped 5 bases from V and 4 bases from J, with 14 bases between. Germline CDR1 and CDR2: SGHTA and FQGNSA. The CDR3 nucleotides are TGTGCCAGCAGCCTCGGGACTGGGACCTATGGCTACACCTTC. Its translation is CASSLGTGTYGYTF. The full variable domain, completed using reference TRBV7-2 and TRBJ1-2, is GAGVSQSPSNKVTEKGKDVELRCDPISGHTALYWYRQSLGQGLEFLIYFQGNSAPDKSGLPSDRFSAERTGGSVSTLTIQRTQQEDSAVYLCASSLGTGTYGYTFGSGTRLTVV.

The chain employs TRBV19 and TRBJ1-1; D is unresolved. The V end was cut by 7 bases, the J end by 7 bases, with 19 bases between. CDR3 length equals 14 residues. Germline V gives CDR1 LNHDA, CDR2 SQIVND (reference sequence). Here the CDR3 DNA reads TGTGCCAGTACCCCGACACCGCGAACGGGTGAAGCTTTCTTT. It specifies CASTPTPRTGEAFF.

This chain uses TRBV18 with TRBJ2-5, with TRBD1 identical over 7 bases. The trim removed 6 bases at V and 0 bases at J, leaving 1 base unmatched. The CDR3 sequence is 13 residues long. Germline-derived CDR1 and CDR2 are KGHSH and LQKENI. The CDR3 protein is CASSRGYQETQYF. The CDR3 DNA reads as TGTGCCAGCTCCAGGGGGTACCAAGAGACCCAGTACTTC.

This clone was found a few times. The chain has TRBV2 and TRBJ1-5; D not certain. The ends were cut back, 1 base at V and 3 bases at J, with 7 bases in the middle. Germline CDR1 reads SNHLY; CDR2 reads FYNNEI. The CDR3 consists of 14 residues. The CDR3 sequence is CASSEGVHNQPQHF. The CDR3 nucleotides are TGTGCCAGCAGTGAAGGGGTCCACAATCAGCCCCAGCATTTT.

V and J are TRBV30 and TRBJ1-6; tentatively, D is TRBD1 (5 bases). The ends were cut back, 0 bases at V and 9 bases at J, with 15 bases in the middle. The CDR3 covers 15 residues. Germline V gives CDR1 GTSNPN, CDR2 SVGIG (reference sequence). Written as DNA, the CDR3 is TGTGCCTGGAGTGTAGGGGATAGCCGAGGTTCACCCCTCCACTTT. It translates to CAWSVGDSRGSPLHF.

This clone has a single count. This rearrangement joins TRBV7-9 to TRBJ2-1; TRBD2 aligns across 11 bases. CDR1 and CDR2 from the germline V gene are SEHNR and FQNEAQ (reference sequence). The CDR3 contains 17 residues. V lost 4 bases, J lost 5 bases, and 10 bases stayed unmatched. The CDR3 coding sequence is TGTGCCAGCAGCTCCGTTAGCGGGAGGGTGAAAAACAATGAGCAGTTCTTC. This codes for CASSSVSGRVKNNEQFF. Full variable domain (remainder filled in from reference TRBV7-9 and TRBJ2-1): DTGVSQNPRHKITKRGQNVTFRCDPISEHNRLYWYRQTLGQGPEFLTYFQNEAQLEKSRLLSDRFSAERPKGSFSTLEIQRTEQGDSAMYLCASSSVSGRVKNNEQFFGPGTRLTVL.

The chain recombines TRBV4-2 with TRBJ2-3; TRBD2 matches 13 bases. In germline, CDR1 is LGHNA, CDR2 YNFKEQ. With 0 bases clipped from V and 3 bases from J, the junction kept 6 bases outside the gene matches. The CDR3 loop spans 18 amino acids. The CDR3 DNA reads as TGTGCCAGCAGCCAAGATGGGACTAGCGGGACGCGAACAGATACGCAGTATTTT. It translates to CASSQDGTSGTRTDTQYF.

The chain carries TRBV19 and TRBJ2-3; no clear D gene. Trimming pared 9 bases from V and 1 base from J, leaving 14 bases between. Germline V lookup: CDR1 LNHDA, CDR2 SQIVND (reference sequence). The CDR3 length is 14 residues. The CDR3 loop is CASQRSRGTDTQYF. CDR3 DNA: TGTGCCAGCCAGCGTAGCCGGGGCACAGATACGCAGTATTTT.

The V call is TRBV5-4, the J call TRBJ2-7; no clear D gene. From germline, CDR1 is SGHNT and CDR2 YYREEE (reference sequence). This CDR3 is built from 13 residues. V was clipped by 0 bases and J by 0 bases, with 4 bases between them. The CDR3 loop is CASSLAFSYEQYF. CDR3 DNA: TGTGCCAGCAGCTTGGCTTTCTCCTACGAGCAGTACTTC.

The chain is built from TRBV6-5 and TRBJ1-1; no reliable D call. The CDR3 sequence is 13 residues long. Germline assignment: CDR1 MNHEY and CDR2 SVGAGI. Between the trimmed V and J ends, which lost 2 bases and 1 base, there was a span of 5 bases. The CDR3 coding sequence is TGTGCCAGCAGTTACCGCAAGAACACTGAAGCTTTCTTT. Translating it yields CASSYRKNTEAFF.

This sequence joins TRBV7-8 and TRBJ2-2; 7 nucleotides line up with TRBD2. CDR1 SGHVS and CDR2 FQNEAQ come from the germline V gene. The V gene end was trimmed by 1 base and the J gene end by 3 bases; junction bases not matched to a gene: 8. The CDR3 extends over 17 amino acids. In DNA, the CDR3 is TGTGCCAGCAGCTTAGATCGGCTAGCGGAACACACCGGGGAGCTGTTTTTT. This sequence encodes CASSLDRLAEHTGELFF.